One sample yielded the 2 T cell receptor beta chains listed below, sequenced in a study of blood T cell repertoires in COVID-19. The repertoire was sequenced with immunoSEQ multiplex PCR; TCRdb's copy has only in-frame clones and lacks some. The sample lists about 220,000 clones; approximately 80% were seen once. The sample was PBMCs or T cells enriched from blood (not recorded which). All receptors derive from a woman in her thirties or forties with acute COVID-19.

The chain couples TRBV10-3 to TRBJ2-3, with 7 bases matching TRBD2. CDR1 ENHRY and CDR2 SYGVKD come from the germline V gene. The CDR3 sequence is 15 residues long. V shed 5 bases and J 0 bases; nucleotides not matched to a gene: 5. The CDR3 spells CAISSSGISTDTQYF. The CDR3 DNA is TGTGCCATCAGTTCCAGCGGGATAAGCACAGATACGCAGTATTTT.

The V gene is TRBV11-3, the J gene TRBJ2-2; D possibly corresponds to TRBD1 (5 bases). This CDR3 region has 14 residues. Between the trimmed V and J ends, which lost 2 bases and 1 base, there was a span of 5 bases. Germline assignment: CDR1 SGHNT and CDR2 YENEEA. CDR3 loop: CASSLQGNTGELFF. The CDR3 coding sequence is TGTGCCAGCAGCTTACAGGGGAACACCGGGGAGCTGTTTTTT. Together with reference TRBV11-3 and TRBJ2-2, the CDR3 gives the full variable domain: EAGVVQSPRYKIIEKKQPVAFWCNPISGHNTLYWYLQNLGQGPELLIRYENEEAVDDSQLPKDRFSAERLKGVDSTLKIQPAELGDSAVYLCASSLQGNTGELFFGEGSRLTVL.